A single sample is the source of the 32 T cell receptor beta chains below, sequenced in a study of blood T cell repertoires in COVID-19. Assay: immunoSEQ multiplex PCR; the TCRdb copy retains only in-frame clones and omits some. Of 200,000 to 250,000 clones detected, roughly 80% appear once; the ten largest clones hold 5.1%. Source material: peripheral blood. Receptors were obtained from a woman between 55 and 75 years old who had recovered from COVID-19.

The chain recombines TRBV5-1 with TRBJ1-1; 7 nucleotides agree with TRBD1. The ends lost 5 bases at V and 3 bases at J; junction bases unmatched: 13. The CDR3 is 16 amino acids. Germline V gives CDR1 SGHRS, CDR2 YFSETQ. The CDR3 is CASRSTGSSSDTEAFF. The CDR3 DNA follows: TGCGCCAGCAGATCGACAGGGTCTAGCTCGGACACTGAAGCTTTCTTT.

The chain carries TRBV27 and TRBJ1-5, with TRBD1 identical over 10 bases. Germline CDR1 is MNHEY and CDR2 is SMNVEV (reference sequence). CDR3 length equals 15 residues. J lost 5 bases, V lost 5 bases, and 6 bases had no gene match. Here the CDR3 reads CASSPRTGGDQPQHF. The CDR3 DNA reads TGTGCCAGCAGTCCGCGGACAGGGGGGGATCAGCCCCAGCATTTT.

The chain joins TRBV5-1 to TRBJ2-3; 9 nucleotides agree with TRBD1. CDR3 length equals 15 residues. J gave up 4 bases and V 3 bases, and 6 bases lay outside the gene matches. Germline V gene data show CDR1 as SGHRS and CDR2 as YFSETQ. The CDR3 loop is CASSSPGQGSDTQYF. DNA of the CDR3: TGCGCCAGCAGCTCCCCGGGACAGGGCTCAGATACGCAGTATTTT.

The rearrangement links TRBV30 to TRBJ1-2; 8 bases align to TRBD1. The V gene's germline CDR1 is GTSNPN and CDR2 SVGIG (reference sequence). Unmatched junction bases numbered 12, after V lost 2 bases and J lost 7 bases. The CDR3 has 15 residues. The CDR3 protein is CAWSLAADRVGGYTF. The CDR3 nucleotides read TGTGCCTGGAGTTTAGCGGCGGACAGGGTGGGTGGCTACACCTTC.

DNA of the CDR3: TGTGCCAGCAGTTTATTGGGACAGGGAAACACTGAAGCTTTCTTT. Encoded protein: CASSLLGQGNTEAFF. The chain couples TRBV27 to TRBJ1-1, with 9 positions matching TRBD1. Looked up from germline, CDR1 is MNHEY and CDR2 is SMNVEV (reference sequence). The CDR3 is 15 residues long. The J segment lost 2 bases and the V segment lost 1 base, leaving 2 bases of the junction unmatched.

The chain carries TRBV3-1 (or the pseudogene TRBV3-2) and TRBJ2-1; D is possibly TRBD1 (6 bases). CDR3 length equals 11 residues. The V and J ends lost 8 bases and 6 bases respectively, with 8 bases between them. CDR1 is LGHDT, CDR2 YNNKEL, per germline (reference sequence). In DNA form, the CDR3 reads TGTGCCAGCTTGGGGGCCAATGAGCAGTTCTTC. This gives the protein CASLGANEQFF.

This clone occurred a few times. This chain joins TRBV15 and TRBJ2-5; 7 nucleotides agree with TRBD1. Per germline, CDR1 LNHNV and CDR2 YYDKDF (reference sequence). This CDR3 has 14 amino acids. V lost 9 bases to trimming and J lost 2 bases; unmatched junction nucleotides: 9. CDR3 coding DNA: TGTGCCACTCAGTCCGGGACAGCACAAGAGACCCAGTACTTC. It translates to CATQSGTAQETQYF.

This sequence joins TRBV9 and TRBJ2-3; TRBD2 matches at 13 bases. With V trimmed by 3 bases and J by 6 bases, 10 bases remained unmatched. In germline, CDR1 is SGDLS, CDR2 YYNGEE. This CDR3 contains 17 residues. The DNA for the CDR3 is TGTGCCAGCAGCGATCCGGGACTAGCGGGGAAAAGGGATACGCAGTATTTT. Translating gives CASSDPGLAGKRDTQYF.

This sequence joins TRBV6-5 and TRBJ1-1; D call uncertain. CDR3 length: 16 residues. Trimming stripped 3 bases from V and 3 bases from J, with 17 bases between. From germline, CDR1 is MNHEY and CDR2 SVGAGI. CDR3 sequence (DNA): TGTGCCAGCAGTTATGAGGTCATGGAAGCAGACACTGAAGCTTTCTTT. The encoded protein is CASSYEVMEADTEAFF.

The V call is TRBV19, the J call TRBJ2-1; the D is unclear. V lost 7 bases and J lost 7, with 8 bases in between. CDR1 LNHDA and CDR2 SQIVND come from the germline V gene (reference sequence). CDR3 size: 11 residues. CDR3 in amino acids: CASNRWNEQFF. The CDR3 coding sequence is TGTGCCAGTAACCGGTGGAATGAGCAGTTCTTC.

This rearrangement joins TRBV6-5 to TRBJ1-2, with unresolved D. The V end was cut by 5 bases, the J end by 2 bases, with 12 bases between. CDR1 is MNHEY, CDR2 SVGAGI, per germline. The CDR3 covers 14 residues. CDR3 nucleotides: TGTGCCAGCAGTCCCCGGAGGGTAAACTATGGCTACACCTTC. The encoded protein is CASSPRRVNYGYTF.

The chain links TRBV18 to TRBJ1-2; 8 positions match TRBD1. CDR1 is KGHSH, CDR2 LQKENI, per germline. The CDR3 is 17 amino acids. V lost 0 bases and J lost 2; bases outside the gene matches: 8. CDR3 in amino acids: CASSPPGRGRLNYGYTF. In DNA, the CDR3 is TGTGCCAGCTCACCACCGGGCAGGGGGCGCTTGAACTATGGCTACACCTTC.

The rearrangement links TRBV7-3 to TRBJ1-1, with D uncertain. CDR1 is SGHTA and CDR2 is FQGTGA in the germline V gene. There are 13 residues in the CDR3. V was pared by 2 bases and J by 4 bases, with 8 bases between. Here the CDR3 DNA reads TGTGCCAGCAGCTTATTTCCGGGCACTGAAGCTTTCTTT. The encoded protein is CASSLFPGTEAFF. Supplemented by reference TRBV7-3 and TRBJ1-1, the full variable domain reads GAGVSQTPSNKVTEKGKYVELRCDPISGHTALYWYRQSLGQGPEFLIYFQGTGAADDSGLPNDRFFAVRPEGSVSTLKIQRTERGDSAVYLCASSLFPGTEAFFGQGTRLTVV.

The chain carries TRBV5-8 and TRBJ2-7; tentative D call: TRBD1 (5 bases). In germline, CDR1 is SGHTS, CDR2 YDEGEE. The ends were cut back, 0 bases at V and 7 bases at J, with 20 bases in the middle. The CDR3 has 16 amino acids. The CDR3 DNA follows: TGTGCCAGCAGCTTGGTCTGGGGCGAGACAAGGGAAGAGCAGTACTTC. It yields the protein CASSLVWGETREEQYF.

Note on this clone: The germline gene is not matched at one end of the junction; a read error may be the cause. This chain connects TRBV7-7 to TRBJ2-5, with D possibly TRBD2 on 6 matching bases. From germline, CDR1 is SSHAT and CDR2 FNYEAQ (reference sequence). The CDR3 extends over 15 amino acids. CDR3 amino acids: CASSLLGGSWETQYF. The CDR3 nucleotides read TGTGCTAGCAGCTTACTGGGAGGCAGCTGGGAGACCCAGTACTTC.

The rearrangement joins TRBV27 to TRBJ2-3; 10 bases align to TRBD2. Germline V gives CDR1 MNHEY, CDR2 SMNVEV (reference sequence). CDR3 length: 17 amino acids. Trimming removed 2 bases from V and 4 bases from J; junction bases left unmatched: 9. The CDR3 protein is CASSLNPSGGASDTQYF. As DNA, the CDR3 is TGTGCCAGCAGTTTAAATCCCAGCGGGGGGGCCTCAGATACGCAGTATTTT.

The gene calls are TRBV6-2 or TRBV6-3 and TRBJ1-1; D is perhaps TRBD1 (6 bases). The V and J ends lost 5 bases and 4 bases respectively, with 14 bases between them. CDR3 length equals 14 residues. The germline CDR1 and CDR2 sequences are MNHEY and SVGEGT. CDR3 sequence reads: CASSLQVRGTEAFF. DNA for the CDR3: TGTGCCAGCAGTCTACAGGTCAGGGGCACTGAAGCTTTCTTT.

With regard to this clone: A junction end diverges from the germline sequence, so it may reflect a read error. V and J are TRBV7-2 and TRBJ2-2; tentatively, D is TRBD2 (7 bases). This CDR3 spans 15 amino acids. Per germline, CDR1 SGHTA and CDR2 FQGNSA. Here the CDR3 DNA reads TGTGCCAGCAGCCCGTGGAGCGGGGACACCGGGAAGCTGTTTTTT. Translation: CASSPWSGDTGKLFF.

This clone was seen only once. This chain joins TRBV7-9 and TRBJ2-7; D might be TRBD2 (5 bases). V gave up 1 base and J gave up 6 bases, with 10 bases separating them. The CDR3 is 13 amino acids. CDR1 SEHNR and CDR2 FQNEAQ come from the germline V gene (reference sequence). CDR3 coding DNA: TGTGCCAGCAGCTTAGGGGGAGTAAGCGAGCAGTACTTC. It yields the protein CASSLGGVSEQYF. Combining the CDR3 with reference TRBV7-9 and TRBJ2-7 gives the whole variable domain DTGVSQNPRHKITKRGQNVTFRCDPISEHNRLYWYRQTLGQGPEFLTYFQNEAQLEKSRLLSDRFSAERPKGSFSTLEIQRTEQGDSAMYLCASSLGGVSEQYFGPGTRLTVT.

V usage is TRBV11-2 and J usage is TRBJ1-6; 7 bases agree with TRBD1. Per the germline V gene, CDR1 is SGHAT and CDR2 is FQNNGV. Germline trimming cut 5 bases from V and 9 bases from J; bases unmatched to any gene: 7. The CDR3 length is 14 residues. The CDR3 loop reads CASSLDRVSSPLHF. The CDR3 DNA follows: TGTGCCAGCAGCCTTGACAGGGTCAGTTCACCCCTCCACTTT.

The chain has TRBV5-1 and TRBJ2-5; 11 nucleotides agree with TRBD2. Trimming took 0 bases from V and 1 from J; bases not matched to a gene: 2. Germline CDR1 SGHRS, CDR2 YFSETQ. The CDR3 totals 16 residues. The CDR3 here is CASSLGGTSGQETQYF. In nucleotides, the CDR3 is TGCGCCAGCAGCTTGGGTGGGACTAGCGGCCAAGAGACCCAGTACTTC.

The genes are TRBV19 and TRBJ1-1; no clear D gene. This CDR3 contains 15 residues. Between the trimmed V and J ends, which lost 5 bases and 5 bases, there was a span of 18 bases. CDR1 LNHDA and CDR2 SQIVND come from the germline V gene (reference sequence). CDR3 sequence (DNA): TGTGCCAGTAGTTCATTCCGCCCACAGAGAACTGAAGCTTTCTTT. It codes for CASSSFRPQRTEAFF.

The chain recombines TRBV7-3 with TRBJ1-1; D perhaps matches TRBD1 (5 bases). Germline V gene data show CDR1 as SGHTA and CDR2 as FQGTGA. CDR3 size: 16 residues. Trimming shortened V by 5 bases and J by 0 bases, and 16 bases separated the two germline ends. The CDR3, as DNA: TGTGCCAGCAGCGAAGGACCAGGGTACATGAACACTGAAGCTTTCTTT. This sequence encodes CASSEGPGYMNTEAFF. Full variable domain (remainder filled in from reference TRBV7-3 and TRBJ1-1): GAGVSQTPSNKVTEKGKYVELRCDPISGHTALYWYRQSLGQGPEFLIYFQGTGAADDSGLPNDRFFAVRPEGSVSTLKIQRTERGDSAVYLCASSEGPGYMNTEAFFGQGTRLTVV.

The J gene is TRBJ1-1, the V gene TRBV11-2; D uncertain. V was trimmed by 2 bases and J by 0 bases, leaving 13 bases between them. The CDR3 sequence is 16 residues long. Germline V lookup: CDR1 SGHAT, CDR2 FQNNGV. This CDR3 reads CASSLSSRVMNTEAFF. CDR3 nucleotides: TGTGCCAGCAGCTTATCTTCACGAGTTATGAACACTGAAGCTTTCTTT.

The chain is built from TRBV27 and TRBJ1-6; tentative D call: TRBD1 (5 bases). CDR1 and CDR2 from the germline V gene are MNHEY and SMNVEV (reference sequence). This CDR3 region has 17 residues. Trimming removed 5 bases at V and 7 bases at J, with 21 bases between. The CDR3 sequence is CASSLLQAGVGNSPLHF. Written as DNA, the CDR3 is TGTGCCAGCAGTCTCCTCCAGGCGGGGGTCGGGAATTCACCCCTCCACTTT.

V usage is TRBV15 and J usage is TRBJ2-5, with 9 bases fitting TRBD2. Germline CDR1 and CDR2: LNHNV and YYDKDF (reference sequence). The CDR3 has 14 amino acids. Trimming took 5 bases from V and 5 from J; bases not matched to a gene: 6. CDR3 DNA: TGTGCCACCAGCGCGGGGGGGCAGCTGGAGACCCAGTACTTC. Translated: CATSAGGQLETQYF.

This sequence joins TRBV2 and TRBJ2-1, with D unresolved. V lost 6 bases and J lost 2, with 5 bases in between. Germline V gene lookup returns CDR1 SNHLY and CDR2 FYNNEI. The length of the CDR3 is 12 residues. The CDR3 region has the DNA TGTGCCAGCAGAACAACCTACAATGAGCAGTTCTTC. This encodes CASRTTYNEQFF.

The CDR3 protein is CASSPGQGARNTIYF. The CDR3 DNA reads as TGTGCCAGCAGCCCAGGACAGGGGGCGAGAAACACCATATATTTT. The chain carries TRBV28 and TRBJ1-3, with 11 bases matching TRBD1. Germline V lookup: CDR1 MDHEN, CDR2 SYDVKM. There are 15 residues in the CDR3. Germline trimming cut 6 bases from V and 5 bases from J; bases unmatched to any gene: 6. The whole variable domain, filled in from reference TRBV28 and TRBJ1-3, reads DVKVTQSSRYLVKRTGEKVFLECVQDMDHENMFWYRQDPGLGLRLIYFSYDVKMKEKGDIPEGYSVSREKKERFSLILESASTNQTSMYLCASSPGQGARNTIYFGEGSWLTVV.

The chain joins TRBV18 to TRBJ2-6; the match to TRBD1 covers 8 bases. Losses at the gene ends were 3 bases for V and 3 bases for J; bases not matched to a gene: 4. This CDR3 spans 16 amino acids. Germline CDR1 KGHSH, CDR2 LQKENI. CDR3 sequence (DNA): TGTGCCAGCTCACCCCAGGGGGCGCTTGGGGCCAACGTCCTGACTTTC. Amino acid sequence: CASSPQGALGANVLTF.

The chain joins TRBV6-5 to TRBJ2-7, with unresolved D. The CDR3 runs 12 residues. CDR1 and CDR2 (germline): MNHEY, SVGAGI. V shed 4 bases and J shed 10 bases, with 14 bases lying between them. CDR3 DNA: TGTGCCAGCAGTTCCGCCCGCGGCACCCAGTACTTC. It translates to CASSSARGTQYF.

The chain carries TRBV19 and TRBJ2-7, with D perhaps TRBD1 (5 bases). This CDR3 is 13 amino acids long. The V and J ends lost 4 bases and 3 bases respectively, with 10 bases between them. Germline CDR1 is LNHDA and CDR2 is SQIVND (reference sequence). In DNA, the CDR3 is TGTGCCAGTAGTACCCGACAGTTCTACGAGCAGTACTTC. Translating it yields CASSTRQFYEQYF.

This clone was counted between two and nine times. This chain uses TRBV9 with TRBJ2-1, with D maybe TRBD2 (5 bases). CDR3 size: 13 residues. CDR1 and CDR2 from the germline V gene are SGDLS and YYNGEE. The ends were cut back, 3 bases at V and 6 bases at J, with 10 bases in the middle. The CDR3: CASSAVLGNEQFF. As DNA, the CDR3 is TGTGCCAGCAGCGCCGTACTAGGCAATGAGCAGTTCTTC.